The 16 T cell receptor beta chains below were found in one sample sequenced in a study of T cell repertoires in cytomegalovirus infection. No antigen is known for these receptors. Using its own MiXCR run on the reads, TCRdb lists one record per CDR3 protein. The table includes approximately 1,000,000 distinct CDR3 sequences, less than 35% detected once. This specimen consisted of cultured CD8+ T cells from PBMCs, obtained from culture after CMV antigen stimulation. All receptors derive from a human donor in good health (CMV status not recorded). Some clones in this sample may be carry-over from other donors' samples.

This clonotype appeared a few times. Compared with germline, one end of the junction differs, possibly owing to a read error. This sequence joins TRBV2 and TRBJ1-1; D is possibly TRBD1 (6 bases). In germline, CDR1 is SNHLY, CDR2 FYNNEI. The CDR3 spans 16 residues. The CDR3 sequence is CASSEARGGGDTEAFF. In nucleotides, the CDR3 is TGTGCCAGTAGTGAAGCGCGAGGGGGAGGGGACACTGAAGCTTTCTTT.

The sample holds a few counts of this clonotype. V gene TRBV7-9 combines with J gene TRBJ1-2; the D is unclear. Germline loops: CDR1 SEHNR, CDR2 FQNEAQ (reference sequence). The V end lost 5 bases, the J end lost 8 bases, and 24 bases lay between the germline ends. The CDR3 is made up of 16 amino acids. The CDR3 spells CASSPSGPTPSKGYTF. For the CDR3, the DNA is TGTGCCAGCAGCCCCTCGGGCCCGACACCTTCTAAGGGCTACACCTTC.

At least ten counts were recorded for this clonotype. The chain recombines TRBV12-3 or TRBV12-4 with TRBJ1-1; the D is unclear. V was cut by 8 bases and J by 2 bases, with 18 bases left in between. The CDR3 is made up of 15 amino acids. The CDR3 region is CASGRLSDFNTEAFF. In nucleotides, the CDR3 is TGTGCCAGCGGGAGGCTCTCCGATTTTAACACTGAAGCTTTCTTT.

This clonotype has a count of ten or more. The chain recombines TRBV4-1 with TRBJ2-7; no clear D. V shed 0 bases and J shed 0 bases, with 9 bases lying between them. Germline V gene data show CDR1 as MGHRA and CDR2 as YSYEKL. The CDR3 is 15 amino acids. CDR3 nucleotides: TGCGCCAGCAGCCAAGAGGAGCAGATCTCCTACGAGCAGTACTTC. Its translation is CASSQEEQISYEQYF.

There are many counts of this clonotype. The V and J genes are TRBV3-1 and TRBJ2-1, with D maybe TRBD1 (6 bases). This CDR3 has 16 residues. Trimming took 3 bases from V and 0 from J, leaving 12 bases between them. The germline CDR1 and CDR2 sequences are LGHDT and YNNKEL (reference sequence). CDR3: CASSHPGHGSYNEQFF. The CDR3 DNA sequence: TGTGCCAGCAGCCACCCGGGACACGGCTCCTACAATGAGCAGTTCTTC.

This chain uses TRBV15 with TRBJ1-4; no clear D. This CDR3 region has 14 residues. Looked up from germline, CDR1 is LNHNV and CDR2 is YYDKDF (reference sequence). The V end lost 0 bases, the J end lost 7 bases, and 9 bases lay between the germline ends. CDR3 amino acids: CATSRERRSEKLFF. CDR3 sequence (DNA): TGTGCCACCAGCAGAGAACGGAGGAGTGAAAAACTGTTTTTT.

The chain links TRBV7-2 to TRBJ2-7; no definite D call. The CDR3 extends over 12 amino acids. The germline V gene has CDR1 SGHTA and CDR2 FQGNSA. The germline V and J ends were trimmed by 4 bases and 3 bases, with 7 bases remaining between them. The CDR3: CASSSFSYEQYF. Written as DNA, the CDR3 is TGTGCCAGCAGCTCCTTCAGCTACGAGCAGTACTTC.

This clonotype was seen repeatedly, ten times or more. This rearrangement joins TRBV12-3 or TRBV12-4 to TRBJ1-2, with TRBD1 as a possible D gene (6 bases). V shed 5 bases and J shed 4 bases, with 14 bases lying between them. There are 14 residues in the CDR3. The DNA of the CDR3 is TGTGCCAGCAGTGGGACACCGCTAGTCTATGGCTACACCTTC. This translates into CASSGTPLVYGYTF.

The chain is built from TRBV7-8 and TRBJ1-1; D may be TRBD1 (5 bases). CDR3 length equals 16 residues. V was pared by 3 bases and J by 5 bases, with 19 bases between. CDR1 and CDR2 (germline): SGHVS, FQNEAQ. CDR3 loop: CASSFRANLVRTEAFF. The CDR3 coding sequence is TGTGCCAGCAGCTTCAGGGCTAACTTGGTGAGGACTGAAGCTTTCTTT.

This clonotype was observed a few times. V and J are TRBV27 and TRBJ1-5; 8 bases match TRBD1. The J segment lost 6 bases and the V segment lost 9 bases, leaving 10 bases of the junction unmatched. CDR3 length equals 14 residues. Germline V gives CDR1 MNHEY, CDR2 SMNVEV (reference sequence). CDR3 sequence reads: CASSRQGAFQPQHF. In nucleotides, the CDR3 is TGTGCCAGTTCCCGCCAGGGGGCTTTTCAGCCCCAGCATTTT.

This clonotype appeared many times. This chain uses TRBV7-9 with TRBJ1-2; D is uncertain. CDR1 is SEHNR, CDR2 FQNEAQ, per germline (reference sequence). The CDR3 contains 14 residues. The V gene lost 5 bases and the J gene lost 5 bases, with 15 bases spanning the gap. In DNA, the CDR3 is TGTGCCAGCAGCCCGCCCGGGGATCCTTATGGCTACACCTTC. It is translated as CASSPPGDPYGYTF.

This rearrangement joins TRBV7-8 to TRBJ1-2; 7 bases are a match to TRBD1. Germline trimming cut 6 bases from V and 4 bases from J; bases unmatched to any gene: 17. This CDR3 has 17 amino acids. Germline V gene data show CDR1 as SGHVS and CDR2 as FQNEAQ. The CDR3 DNA is TGTGCCAGCAGTCCCAGAGGGAGACAGGGTTCGCTCTATGGCTACACCTTC. Encoded protein: CASSPRGRQGSLYGYTF.

This chain links TRBV12-5 with TRBJ2-5; D remains unclear. Trimming took 2 bases from V and 5 from J, leaving 6 bases between them. CDR3 length equals 12 residues. In germline, CDR1 is LGHNT, CDR2 FRNRAP. The CDR3 loop reads CASGLTIETQYF. CDR3 coding DNA: TGTGCTAGTGGTTTGACGATCGAGACCCAGTACTTC.

This clonotype was counted a few times. The chain employs TRBV18 and TRBJ1-1; perhaps TRBD1 as D (5 bases). CDR1 and CDR2 (germline): KGHSH, LQKENI. The CDR3 spans 13 residues. The V and J ends lost 0 bases and 6 bases respectively, with 8 bases between them. The CDR3 DNA reads TGTGCCAGCTCACCACCGGGGGGACCTGAAGCTTTCTTT. Residues: CASSPPGGPEAFF.

The chain has TRBV15 and TRBJ1-5, with TRBD1 as a possible D gene (6 bases). V shed 5 bases and J shed 4 bases, with 15 bases lying between them. The CDR3 runs to 15 residues. Germline V gene sequence: CDR1 LNHNV, CDR2 YYDKDF (reference sequence). CDR3 loop: CATSPDRSGNQPQHF. The CDR3 DNA follows: TGTGCCACCAGCCCGGACAGATCGGGTAATCAGCCCCAGCATTTT. The complete variable domain, with remaining parts taken from reference TRBV15 and TRBJ1-5, reads DAMVIQNPRYQVTQFGKPVTLSCSQTLNHNVMYWYQQKSSQAPKLLFHYYDKDFNNEADTPDNFQSRRPNTSFCFLDIRSPGLGDTAMYLCATSPDRSGNQPQHFGDGTRLSIL.

This clonotype was seen repeatedly, ten times or more. The V and J genes are TRBV4-1 and TRBJ1-5; D not resolved. This CDR3 is built from 13 residues. The germline CDR1 and CDR2 sequences are MGHRA and YSYEKL. With 1 base removed from V and 4 bases from J, the gap between germline ends came to 5 bases. The CDR3 coding sequence is TGCGCCAGCAGCCAAGGACTGAATCAGCCCCAGCATTTT. It codes for CASSQGLNQPQHF.